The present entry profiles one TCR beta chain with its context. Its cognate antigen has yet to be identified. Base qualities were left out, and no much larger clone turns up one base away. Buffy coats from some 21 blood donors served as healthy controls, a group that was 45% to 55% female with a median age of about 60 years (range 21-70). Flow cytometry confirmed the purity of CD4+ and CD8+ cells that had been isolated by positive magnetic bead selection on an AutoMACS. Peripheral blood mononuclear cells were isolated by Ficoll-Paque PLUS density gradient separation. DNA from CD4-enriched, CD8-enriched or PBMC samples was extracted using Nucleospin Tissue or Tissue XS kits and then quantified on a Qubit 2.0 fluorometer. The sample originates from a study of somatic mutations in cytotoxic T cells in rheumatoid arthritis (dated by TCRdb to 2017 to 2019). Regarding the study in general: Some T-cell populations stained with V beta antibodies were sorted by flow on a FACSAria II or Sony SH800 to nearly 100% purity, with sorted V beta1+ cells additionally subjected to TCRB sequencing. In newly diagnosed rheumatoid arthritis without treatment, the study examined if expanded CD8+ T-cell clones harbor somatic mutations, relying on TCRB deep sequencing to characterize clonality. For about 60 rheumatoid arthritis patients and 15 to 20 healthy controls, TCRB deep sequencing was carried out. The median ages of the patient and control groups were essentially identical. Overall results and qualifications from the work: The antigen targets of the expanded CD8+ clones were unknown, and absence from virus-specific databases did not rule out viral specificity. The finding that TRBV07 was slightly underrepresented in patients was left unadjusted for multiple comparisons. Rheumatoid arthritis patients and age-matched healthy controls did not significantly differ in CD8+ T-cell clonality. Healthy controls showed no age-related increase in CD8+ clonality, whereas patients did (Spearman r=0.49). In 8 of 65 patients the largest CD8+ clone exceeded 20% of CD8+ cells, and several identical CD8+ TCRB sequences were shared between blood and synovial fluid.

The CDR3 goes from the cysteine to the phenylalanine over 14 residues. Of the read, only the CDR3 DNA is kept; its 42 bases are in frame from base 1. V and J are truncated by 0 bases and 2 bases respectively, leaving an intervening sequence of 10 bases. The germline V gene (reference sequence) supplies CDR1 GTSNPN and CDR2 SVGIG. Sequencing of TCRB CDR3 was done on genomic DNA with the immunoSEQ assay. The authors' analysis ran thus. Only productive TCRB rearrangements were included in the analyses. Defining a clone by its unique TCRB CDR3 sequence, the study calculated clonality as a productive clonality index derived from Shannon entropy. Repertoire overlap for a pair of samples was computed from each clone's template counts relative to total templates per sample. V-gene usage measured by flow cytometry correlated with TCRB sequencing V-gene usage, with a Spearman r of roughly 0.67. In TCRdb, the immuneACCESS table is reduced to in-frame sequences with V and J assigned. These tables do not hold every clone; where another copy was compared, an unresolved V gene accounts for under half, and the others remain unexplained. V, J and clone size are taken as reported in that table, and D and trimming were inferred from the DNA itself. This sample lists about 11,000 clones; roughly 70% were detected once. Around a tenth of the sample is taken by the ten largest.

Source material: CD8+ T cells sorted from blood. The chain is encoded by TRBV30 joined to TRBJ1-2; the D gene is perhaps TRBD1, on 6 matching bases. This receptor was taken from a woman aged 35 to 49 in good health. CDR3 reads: CAWSVTGNNYGYTF. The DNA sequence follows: TGTGCCTGGAGTGTAACAGGGAACAACTATGGCTACACCTTC. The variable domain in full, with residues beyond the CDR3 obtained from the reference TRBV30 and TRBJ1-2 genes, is SQTIHQWPATLVQPVGSPLSLECTVEGTSNPNLYWYRQAAGRGLQLLFYSVGIGQISSEVPQNLSASRPQDRQFILSSKKLLLSDSGFYLCAWSVTGNNYGYTFGSGTRLTVV.